This TCR beta chain was captured in a study of technical replicates of blood from several donors. Turning to this clone: Because it lacks the conserved phenylalanine or tryptophan at the end, this CDR3 is likely a read error. The DNA is omitted, as the CDR3 cannot be located on it reliably, and the CDR3 follows TCRdb's listing.

Some clones are missing from TCRdb's copy, which holds only in-frame ones; the method was immunoSEQ multiplex PCR. The sample includes 67,000 or so clones, just under 97% of them seen just once. Germline CDR1 is SEHNR and CDR2 is FQNEAQ (reference sequence). The CDR3 contains 15 residues when both ends are counted. The chain employs TRBV7-9 and TRBJ2-2; the D call of TRBD2 is as the table states it, not checked on the DNA. Specimen: T cells isolated from PBMCs. This clonotype was obtained from a human donor in good health. The CDR3 is CASSSTRGDAGLATL.